A single TCR beta chain is shown here with its context. Germline V gives CDR1 MDHEN, CDR2 SYDVKM. V lost 3 bases and J lost 1, with 13 bases in between. The CDR3 consists of 15 residues. The method was immunoSEQ multiplex PCR; TCRdb's version includes in-frame clones alone and lacks a portion of them. The sample comprises 30,000 or so clones, around 80% of which are singletons, and 6.5% to 8.5% rests with the top ten. The sample comes from a study of radiotherapy plus CTLA-4 blockade in lung cancer. The TCR comes from a human donor with non-small cell lung cancer who had stable disease on radiotherapy plus ipilimumab. Here the sequenced sample was peripheral blood, taken from a patient treated with radiotherapy plus ipilimumab. The rearrangement links TRBV28 to TRBJ2-7; D may be TRBD1 (6 bases). The CDR3 protein is CASSFDGTPSYEQYV. The CDR3 DNA reads as TGTGCCAGCAGTTTCGACGGGACACCGTCCTACGAGCAGTACGTC.